The 8 T cell receptor delta chains below come from one sample, sequenced in a study of γδ T cells in repeated Plasmodium falciparum infection. TCRdb reran clone calling via CATT on the multiplex PCR reads. In the table there are tens of thousands of delta-chain clones, roughly 2% of which are singletons. Bulk repertoires came from Vgamma9/Vdelta2+ or Vdelta2-negative gammadelta T cells flow-sorted from PBMC. Sequencing used gamma-delta T cells from blood. These receptors were collected from a pool of human donors (malaria-infected and uninfected, not separated).

This clone was found many times. TCRdb lists the protein of a much larger clone for this DNA, which differs at residue 10, so this is likely a read error; the protein given here is translated from the DNA itself. The rearrangement uses TRAV36/DV7 and TRDJ1, with a possible D match to TRDD3 (5 bases). Germline V CDR1 and CDR2: VTNFRS, LTSSGIE (reference sequence). This CDR3 has 19 residues. The ends were cut back, 4 bases at V and 0 bases at J, with 28 bases in the middle. DNA for the CDR3: TGTGCTGTGCTTGCCTTACGATGGGGACCGCCGACCTACACCGATAAACTCATCTTT. Its protein product is CAVLALRWGPPTYTDKLIF.

There are a few counts of this clone. TCRdb shows a much larger clone's protein in place of this DNA's translation, and the two differ at residue 7, likely through a read error; the protein shown is translated from the DNA. The genes are TRDV3 and TRDJ2; a weak D match, TRDD3 (10 bases). TCRdb carries no J gene annotation; the J gene was assigned here by matching the DNA with germline. CDR1 is TVYSNPD, CDR2 GDNSRS, per germline (reference sequence). The CDR3 runs to 24 residues. Trimming removed 4 bases from V and 1 base from J, with 43 bases in between. CDR3 protein: CASRNPPSYPTPYWGIFLTAQLFF. The DNA for the CDR3 is TGTGCCTCCAGAAACCCCCCTTCCTACCCCACCCCTTACTGGGGGATCTTTTTGACAGCACAACTCTTCTTT.

This clone showed up many times. A far larger clone lies a single base away; this is likely a read error. Other nucleotide sequences from this sample produce the same CDR3. The V gene is TRDV1, the J gene TRDJ1; D is perhaps TRDD3 (6 bases). This CDR3 is 19 amino acids long. Germline V lookup: CDR1 TSWWSYY, CDR2 QGS. The CDR3, as DNA: TGCGCTCTTGGGGAACTAGGATTCTCTACCCATTACTGGGTGAATAAACTCATCTTT. It translates to CALGELGFSTHYWVNKLIF.

This clone occurred a few times. This DNA's translation differs at residue 12 from TCRdb's protein, which comes from a much larger clone; a read error is likely, and the protein shown is translated from the DNA. The V gene is TRDV3, the J gene TRDJ1; the D gene could be TRDD2 or TRDD3 (9 bases each). No J gene was available from TCRdb, and it was assigned here by a germline match of the DNA. V shed 0 bases and J shed 0 bases, with 29 bases lying between them. Germline V lookup: CDR1 TVYSNPD, CDR2 GDNSRS (reference sequence). The CDR3 has 20 residues. DNA for the CDR3: TGTGCCTTTAGAATCCTTCCTACGAGGGGATACGAGGGGTACACCGATAAACTCATCTTT. Encoded protein: CAFRILPTRGYEGYTDKLIF.

This clone came up many times. The protein recorded in TCRdb matches a much larger clone and deviates from this DNA's translation at residue 14, suggesting a read error; the protein here is obtained by translating the DNA. The chain uses TRDV3 and TRDJ1, with TRDD3 matching 7 bases. Here the J gene came from matching the DNA to germline, since TCRdb omits it. The CDR3 covers 24 residues. V shed 5 bases, J shed 1 base, and the junction held 40 bases outside the gene matches. Germline assignment: CDR1 TVYSNPD and CDR2 GDNSRS (reference sequence). The CDR3 region has the DNA TGTGCCCATGGGGTCTCCTTTTTATACTGGGGACTAACAGGGGTTCGATCTTGCACCGATAAACTCATCTTT. Translating gives CAHGVSFLYWGLTGVRSCTDKLIF. Variable domain in full (rest from reference TRDV3 and TRDJ1): CDKVTQSSPDQTVASGSEVVLLCTYDTVYSNPDLFWYRIRPDYSFQFVFYGDNSRSEGADFTQGRFSVKHILTQKAFHLVISPVRTEDSATYYCAHGVSFLYWGLTGVRSCTDKLIFGKGTRVTVEP.

This clone was seen a few times. A read error likely explains why the TCRdb protein, taken from a much larger clone, differs from this DNA's translation at residue 6; the protein shown is translated from the DNA. CDR3 loop: CALGEAPTNKLIF. DNA for the CDR3: TGTGCTCTTGGGGAAGCTCCTACGAATAAACTCATCTTT. V gene TRDV1 combines with J gene TRDJ1; D is possibly TRDD2 (6 bases). V shed 2 bases and J shed 6 bases, with 10 bases lying between them. This CDR3 is 13 amino acids long. Germline lookup yields CDR1 TSWWSYY and CDR2 QGS.

This clone was counted a few times. The amino acid sequence in TCRdb belongs to a much larger clone and departs from this DNA's translation at residue 15, likely a sequencing read error; the sequence shown is translated from the DNA. The rearrangement joins TRDV1 to TRDJ1, with D perhaps assigned TRDD2 or TRDD3 (9 bases each). The J gene, absent from TCRdb, was called here by matching the DNA to germline. This CDR3 comprises 21 residues. Germline loops: CDR1 TSWWSYY, CDR2 QGS. Trimming stripped 5 bases from V and 1 base from J, with 32 bases between. In DNA, the CDR3 is TGTGCTCTTGGGCCCTTCCTACGTCCCCGACTGGGGGACCCGTGCACCGATAAACTCATCTTT. Its translation: CALGPFLRPRLGDPCTDKLIF.

Points on this clone: TCRdb assigns this DNA the protein of a much larger clone, which departs from its translation at residue 7; this likely reflects a read error, and the protein shown comes from translating the DNA. This chain uses TRDV1 with TRDJ1, with TRDD3 matching over 11 bases. Germline trimming cut 1 base from V and 0 bases from J; bases unmatched to any gene: 25. The CDR3 length is 24 residues. Germline V CDR1 and CDR2: TSWWSYY, QGS. CDR3 protein: CALGERPYPGRWGIRPLYTDKLIF. In DNA form, the CDR3 reads TGTGCTCTTGGGGAACGTCCCTACCCCGGGAGATGGGGGATACGCCCATTGTACACCGATAAACTCATCTTT.